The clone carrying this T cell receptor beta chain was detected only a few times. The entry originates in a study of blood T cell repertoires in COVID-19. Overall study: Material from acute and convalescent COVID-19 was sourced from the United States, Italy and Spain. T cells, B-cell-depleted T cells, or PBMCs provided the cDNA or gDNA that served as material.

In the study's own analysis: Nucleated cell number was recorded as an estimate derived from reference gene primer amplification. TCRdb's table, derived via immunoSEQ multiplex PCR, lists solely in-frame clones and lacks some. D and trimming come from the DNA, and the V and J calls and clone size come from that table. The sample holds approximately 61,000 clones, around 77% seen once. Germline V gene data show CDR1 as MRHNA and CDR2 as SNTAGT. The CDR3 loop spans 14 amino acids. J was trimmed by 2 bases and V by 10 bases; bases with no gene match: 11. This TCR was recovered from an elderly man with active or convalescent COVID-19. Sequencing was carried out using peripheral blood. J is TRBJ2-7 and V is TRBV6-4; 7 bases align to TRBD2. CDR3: CATSPLAVPYEQYF. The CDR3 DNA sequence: TGTGCCACCTCGCCCCTAGCGGTCCCCTACGAGCAGTACTTC.